Each of the 32 T cell receptor beta chains below was sequenced from the same sample in a study of cytomegalovirus exposure and HLA in healthy donors. The PCR had 60 Vbeta and 13 Jbeta primers. Profiled with immunoSEQ multiplex PCR; TCRdb holds only in-frame clones, not every one. The data show more than 130,000 clones, with 77% seen just once and 4.9% held by the top ten. The sequenced sample consisted of PBMCs. The receptor source for this set is a woman between 45 and 65 years old in good health and CMV-seronegative.

There are a few counts of this clone. This sequence joins TRBV27 and TRBJ1-6; 9 positions agree with TRBD1. The CDR3 sequence is 17 residues long. V was clipped by 5 bases and J by 1 base; unmatched bases: 6. The germline gives CDR1 MNHEY, CDR2 SMNVEV (reference sequence). CDR3 in DNA: TGTGCCAGCAGTACCTCCGGGACAGGGTCCTATAATTCACCCCTCCACTTT. This codes for CASSTSGTGSYNSPLHF.

The rearrangement joins TRBV5-4 to TRBJ2-3; 9 bases map to TRBD2. Looked up from germline, CDR1 is SGHNT and CDR2 is YYREEE (reference sequence). The CDR3 totals 17 residues. J gave up 2 bases and V 4 bases, and 11 bases lay outside the gene matches. CDR3 sequence reads: CASSHPGASGDTDTQYF. CDR3 in DNA: TGTGCCAGCAGCCATCCCGGGGCTAGCGGGGACACAGATACGCAGTATTTT. Complete variable domain (other parts from reference TRBV5-4 and TRBJ2-3): ETGVTQSPTHLIKTRGQQVTLRCSSQSGHNTVSWYQQALGQGPQFIFQYYREEENGRGNFPPRFSGLQFPNYSSELNVNALELDDSALYLCASSHPGASGDTDTQYFGPGTRLTVL.

V and J are TRBV4-1 and TRBJ1-4, with a weak D call TRBD1 (5 bases). Germline V gene lookup returns CDR1 MGHRA and CDR2 YSYEKL. Trimming pared 2 bases from V and 6 bases from J, leaving 13 bases between. This CDR3 is built from 15 residues. The CDR3 DNA reads as TGCGCCAGCAGCCAACGACAGTTATCAGATGAAAAACTGTTTTTT. It encodes CASSQRQLSDEKLFF.

The J gene is TRBJ1-5, the V gene TRBV27, with 10 bases aligning to TRBD1. Looked up from germline, CDR1 is MNHEY and CDR2 is SMNVEV (reference sequence). V trimming: 6 bases; J trimming: 4 bases; junction bases outside the gene matches: 6. The CDR3 has 15 amino acids. The CDR3 region is CASSPRTGGNQPQHF. The CDR3 DNA is TGTGCCAGCAGCCCCAGGACAGGGGGAAATCAGCCCCAGCATTTT.

J is TRBJ2-7 and V is TRBV6-4, with TRBD2 as a possible D gene (6 bases). There are 13 residues in the CDR3. V was trimmed by 5 bases and J by 2 bases, leaving 10 bases between them. Germline V gene sequence: CDR1 MRHNA, CDR2 SNTAGT. CDR3 nucleotides: TGTGCCAGCAGTCCCGGGGAGGCCTACGAGCAGTACTTC. This codes for CASSPGEAYEQYF.

This clone occurred once. V usage is TRBV29-1 and J usage is TRBJ2-3; the match to TRBD1 covers 7 bases. The CDR3 sequence is 14 residues long. In germline, CDR1 is SQVTM, CDR2 ANQGSEA. The J segment lost 0 bases and the V segment lost 7 bases, leaving 7 bases of the junction unmatched. The CDR3 spells CSADTGASTDTQYF. CDR3 bases: TGCAGCGCTGATACAGGGGCAAGCACAGATACGCAGTATTTT.

This clone was observed a few times. V gene TRBV5-1 combines with J gene TRBJ2-5; D may be TRBD1 (5 bases). V was clipped by 4 bases and J by 3 bases, with 19 bases between them. CDR1 and CDR2 from the germline V gene are SGHRS and YFSETQ. The CDR3 is made up of 16 amino acids. CDR3 sequence: CASSGMGARAEETQYF. Written as DNA, the CDR3 is TGCGCCAGCAGCGGCATGGGCGCCAGGGCAGAAGAGACCCAGTACTTC.

V is TRBV6-4 and J is TRBJ2-7; D is perhaps TRBD1 (6 bases). The V end lost 3 bases, the J end lost 5 bases, and 17 bases lay between the germline ends. CDR3 size: 15 residues. Germline loops: CDR1 MRHNA, CDR2 SNTAGT. In DNA, the CDR3 is TGTGCCAGCAGTGAGCCGGGACAATCTCGCGACGAGCAGTACTTC. Its protein product is CASSEPGQSRDEQYF.

The chain combines TRBV7-3 with TRBJ2-3; 10 bases fit TRBD2. Germline CDR1 SGHTA, CDR2 FQGTGA. The V and J ends lost 2 bases and 6 bases, in that order; junction bases with no gene match: 8. The CDR3 has 16 amino acids. DNA for the CDR3: TGTGCCAGCAGCTTAGGGGCTAGCGGGGGTCTGGATACGCAGTATTTT. It is translated as CASSLGASGGLDTQYF.

The chain has TRBV10-3 and TRBJ1-6; TRBD1 matches at 7 bases. This CDR3 is 15 amino acids long. Trimming took 0 bases from V and 9 from J; bases not matched to a gene: 5. Germline V gene data show CDR1 as ENHRY and CDR2 as SYGVKD. The CDR3 here is CAISESAGGGSPLHF. The CDR3 DNA sequence: TGTGCCATCAGTGAGTCGGCAGGGGGTGGTTCACCCCTCCACTTT.

V gene TRBV11-2 combines with J gene TRBJ2-5, with 9 bases fitting TRBD2. The CDR3 loop spans 14 amino acids. Germline V gene lookup returns CDR1 SGHAT and CDR2 FQNNGV. The junction had 3 bases not matched to a gene; V was cut back by 4 bases and J by 3 bases. This chain's CDR3 is CASSSRLAEETQYF. CDR3 nucleotide sequence: TGTGCCAGCAGCTCGAGACTAGCGGAAGAGACCCAGTACTTC.

The chain joins TRBV2 to TRBJ2-4; D is possibly TRBD1 (5 bases). The CDR3 covers 15 residues. The germline gives CDR1 SNHLY, CDR2 FYNNEI. Trimming stripped 7 bases from V and 8 bases from J, with 21 bases between. CDR3 sequence: CASKRTPWGGDIQYF. In DNA form, the CDR3 reads TGTGCCAGCAAAAGGACCCCCTGGGGCGGAGACATTCAGTACTTC.

The rearrangement uses TRBV5-4 and TRBJ1-2; 7 positions match TRBD1. CDR1 is SGHNT and CDR2 is YYREEE in the germline V gene (reference sequence). The CDR3 consists of 14 residues. J gave up 6 bases and V 4 bases, and 9 bases lay outside the gene matches. In nucleotides, the CDR3 is TGTGCCAGCAGCACCCGACAGGGTAGGGATGGCTACACCTTC. Protein: CASSTRQGRDGYTF.

J is TRBJ2-5 and V is TRBV9; 9 bases are a match to TRBD2. This CDR3 comprises 15 residues. The germline CDR1 and CDR2 sequences are SGDLS and YYNGEE. The ends lost 2 bases at V and 5 bases at J; junction bases unmatched: 7. Here the CDR3 DNA reads TGTGCCAGCAGCGTGCCAGCTAGCGGGGTGGAGACCCAGTACTTC. Translation gives CASSVPASGVETQYF.

The chain combines TRBV28 with TRBJ2-6; D is perhaps TRBD1 (6 bases). CDR1 is MDHEN and CDR2 is SYDVKM in the germline V gene. V dropped 5 bases and J dropped 0 bases, with 8 bases sitting between them. The CDR3 consists of 15 residues. In DNA, the CDR3 is TGTGCCAGCAGTACAGGGAGCTCTGGGGCCAACGTCCTGACTTTC. Encoded protein: CASSTGSSGANVLTF. Using reference TRBV28 and TRBJ2-6 for the parts outside the CDR3, the full variable domain is DVKVTQSSRYLVKRTGEKVFLECVQDMDHENMFWYRQDPGLGLRLIYFSYDVKMKEKGDIPEGYSVSREKKERFSLILESASTNQTSMYLCASSTGSSGANVLTFGAGSRLTVL.

The rearrangement uses TRBV27 and TRBJ1-2, with 7 nucleotides matching TRBD1. Germline trimming cut 6 bases from V and 4 bases from J; bases unmatched to any gene: 14. This CDR3 region has 16 residues. From germline, CDR1 is MNHEY and CDR2 SMNVEV (reference sequence). The CDR3 here is CASSPKGGYSAYGYTF. DNA for the CDR3: TGTGCCAGCAGCCCGAAAGGGGGCTATAGTGCCTATGGCTACACCTTC.

V usage is TRBV9 and J usage is TRBJ2-3, with TRBD2 as a possible D gene (7 bases). The V gene lost 3 bases and the J gene lost 2 bases, with 19 bases spanning the gap. This CDR3 has 17 residues. Germline V CDR1 and CDR2: SGDLS, YYNGEE. The CDR3 sequence is CASSAVGGGGITDTQYF. The DNA for the CDR3 is TGTGCCAGCAGCGCAGTGGGAGGGGGGGGGATCACAGATACGCAGTATTTT. Full variable domain (missing parts from reference TRBV9 and TRBJ2-3): DSGVTQTPKHLITATGQRVTLRCSPRSGDLSVYWYQQSLDQGLQFLIQYYNGEERAKGNILERFSAQQFPDLHSELNLSSLELGDSALYFCASSAVGGGGITDTQYFGPGTRLTVL.

V gene TRBV7-8 combines with J gene TRBJ2-1, with a possible D match to TRBD1 (6 bases). Trimming took 8 bases from V and 9 from J, leaving 23 bases between them. The CDR3 is 15 residues long. Germline CDR1 SGHVS, CDR2 FQNEAQ. The CDR3 region has the DNA TGTGCCAGCGGGGGCCGGGCTACAGGATTAGGTGAGCAGTTCTTC. Protein product: CASGGRATGLGEQFF.

The V call is TRBV9, the J call TRBJ2-3, with 13 bases that match TRBD2. V shed 3 bases, J shed 0 bases, and the junction held 7 bases outside the gene matches. The CDR3 length is 18 residues. From germline, CDR1 is SGDLS and CDR2 YYNGEE. This CDR3 is CASSARLAGGKSTDTQYF. For the CDR3, the DNA is TGTGCCAGCAGCGCGCGACTAGCGGGGGGTAAAAGCACAGATACGCAGTATTTT.

This clone was seen only a few times. The chain recombines TRBV11-2 with TRBJ1-1; D gene uncertain. The germline V gene encodes CDR1 SGHAT and CDR2 FQNNGV. V lost 0 bases and J 4 bases, leaving 6 bases between the germline ends. This CDR3 region has 13 residues. The CDR3 is CASSLDSGTEAFF. DNA of the CDR3: TGTGCCAGCAGCTTAGATTCCGGCACTGAAGCTTTCTTT. The variable domain in full, completed from reference TRBV11-2 and TRBJ1-1, reads EAGVAQSPRYKIIEKRQSVAFWCNPISGHATLYWYQQILGQGPKLLIQFQNNGVVDDSQLPKDRFSAERLKGVDSTLKIQPAKLEDSAVYLCASSLDSGTEAFFGQGTRLTVV.

V and J are TRBV12-5 and TRBJ1-1; D remains unclear. The CDR3 length is 11 residues. Trimming took 6 bases from V and 4 from J, leaving 6 bases between them. Germline values: CDR1 LGHNT, CDR2 FRNRAP. This chain's CDR3 is CASGMFTEAFF. Here the CDR3 DNA reads TGTGCTAGTGGCATGTTCACTGAAGCTTTCTTT. Supplemented by reference TRBV12-5 and TRBJ1-1, the full variable domain reads DARVTQTPRHKVTEMGQEVTMRCQPILGHNTVFWYRQTMMQGLELLAYFRNRAPLDDSGMPKDRFSAEMPDATLATLKIQPSEPRDSAVYFCASGMFTEAFFGQGTRLTVV.

V gene TRBV2 combines with J gene TRBJ2-1; 9 bases align to TRBD2. The germline CDR1 and CDR2 sequences are SNHLY and FYNNEI. The V segment lost 11 bases and the J segment 2 bases; nucleotides outside the gene matches: 10. This CDR3 is built from 15 residues. CDR3: CASRNSGGPYNEQFF. The DNA for the CDR3 is TGTGCCTCCCGCAATAGCGGGGGCCCCTACAATGAGCAGTTCTTC.

On this clone itself: At one end, the junction sequence differs from germline, possibly due to a read error. The rearrangement links TRBV2 to TRBJ2-5, with 10 bases identical to TRBD2. From germline, CDR1 is SNHLY and CDR2 FYNNEI. The CDR3 extends over 16 amino acids. CDR3 in DNA: TGTGCCAGCCGACCTCGGAGCGGGGGGGCACAAGAGGCCCAGTACTTC. As protein: CASRPRSGGAQEAQYF.

The V call is TRBV9, the J call TRBJ1-1; no firm D call. Germline values: CDR1 SGDLS, CDR2 YYNGEE. This CDR3 is built from 14 residues. V was clipped by 7 bases and J by 1 base, with 14 bases between them. CDR3 residues: CASGEPGWNTEAFF. The CDR3 DNA sequence: TGTGCCAGCGGTGAACCGGGTTGGAACACTGAAGCTTTCTTT.

The V call is TRBV7-6, the J call TRBJ1-1; TRBD1 matches at 7 bases. The germline CDR1 and CDR2 sequences are SGHVS and FNYEAQ. V was pared by 4 bases and J by 0 bases, with 8 bases of the junction left unmatched. The CDR3 totals 16 residues. The DNA of the CDR3 is TGTGCCAGCAGCTCAGATCGGGGACAGCTGAACACTGAAGCTTTCTTT. Translation gives CASSSDRGQLNTEAFF.

The chain recombines TRBV5-8 with TRBJ1-4; 10 nucleotides match TRBD1. CDR1 is SGHTS, CDR2 YDEGEE, per germline. This CDR3 comprises 16 residues. V dropped 4 bases and J dropped 8; count of bases not matched to a gene: 11. In nucleotides, the CDR3 is TGTGCCAGCAGCAACCACCAGACAGGGGGCTTGGAAAAACTGTTTTTT. This codes for CASSNHQTGGLEKLFF. The full variable domain, completed using reference TRBV5-8 and TRBJ1-4, is EAGVTQSPTHLIKTRGQQATLRCSPISGHTSVYWYQQALGLGLQFLLWYDEGEERNRGNFPPRFSGRQFPNYSSELNVNALELEDSALYLCASSNHQTGGLEKLFFGSGTQLSVL.

This clone appeared once. This chain joins TRBV4-1 and TRBJ2-3, with D perhaps matching TRBD2 (5 bases). This CDR3 is 15 amino acids long. Trimming shortened V by 1 base and J by 2 bases, and 10 bases separated the two germline ends. Germline lookup yields CDR1 MGHRA and CDR2 YSYEKL. CDR3 amino acids: CASSQVPGSTDTQYF. For the CDR3, the DNA is TGCGCCAGCAGCCAAGTCCCGGGGTCCACAGATACGCAGTATTTT.

The genes are TRBV5-1 and TRBJ1-1, with D possibly matching TRBD1 (6 bases). Trimming stripped 5 bases from V and 3 bases from J, with 11 bases between. The CDR3 runs 13 residues. CDR1 and CDR2 (germline): SGHRS, YFSETQ. CDR3 coding DNA: TGCGCCAGCAGGGGAGGGGGGGACACTGAAGCTTTCTTT. Translation gives CASRGGGDTEAFF.

The chain carries TRBV9 and TRBJ2-3, with 9 bases identical to TRBD1. Germline V gene sequence: CDR1 SGDLS, CDR2 YYNGEE. V lost 0 bases to trimming and J lost 2 bases; unmatched junction nucleotides: 4. The CDR3 length is 16 residues. The CDR3 nucleotides are TGTGCCAGCAGCGTAGGGGGACAGGGCAACACAGATACGCAGTATTTT. Protein sequence: CASSVGGQGNTDTQYF.

The chain uses TRBV2 and TRBJ1-6; D gene uncertain. Germline V gives CDR1 SNHLY, CDR2 FYNNEI. The CDR3 is 13 amino acids. V lost 5 bases, J lost 5 bases, and 7 bases lay in between. The CDR3 DNA is TGTGCCAGCAGTTCGGAGAATAATTCACCCCTCCACTTT. This gives the protein CASSSENNSPLHF.

In this sample, this clone turned up a few times. V is TRBV10-3 and J is TRBJ2-7; 7 bases match TRBD1. The ends lost 2 bases at V and 2 bases at J; junction bases unmatched: 9. The CDR3 spans 16 residues. Germline-derived CDR1 and CDR2 are ENHRY and SYGVKD. CDR3 protein: CAISEPDRLRAYEQYF. In DNA form, the CDR3 reads TGTGCCATCAGTGAGCCGGACAGGTTGAGGGCCTACGAGCAGTACTTC.

This clone was counted a few times. The chain's CDR3 is CASSASQGGFNQPQHF. The CDR3 DNA sequence: TGCGCCAGCAGTGCCTCACAGGGAGGGTTTAATCAGCCCCAGCATTTT. The J gene is TRBJ1-5, the V gene TRBV10-2, with D maybe TRBD1 (6 bases). V lost 4 bases and J 4 bases, leaving 17 bases between the germline ends. The CDR3 has 16 amino acids. Germline loops: CDR1 WSHSY, CDR2 SAAADI.